A selection of T cell receptor beta chains follows, all from one sample in a study of cytomegalovirus exposure and HLA in healthy donors. TCRdb keeps only in-frame clones here, not all; method: immunoSEQ multiplex PCR. The sample holds 120,000 or so clones, around 85% seen once. The sample was PBMCs. The receptors come from a man aged 40-50 years in good health and CMV-seronegative. Each CDR3 is given with its conserved first and last residue. The D gene is left open where the match is weak. Clone size, where shown, is once, few, many, or a class for clones that have expanded.

TRBJ1-5 | TRBV6-1 | NA | NA | TGTGCCAGCAGTGAAGCTGGGGGGGCGAGGCAGCCCCAGCATTTT | CASSEAGGARQPQHF
TRBJ1-5 | TRBV5-1 | NA | NA | TGCGCCAGCAGCTTGGAGGGTGGACGGGGTCAGCCCCAGCATTTT | CASSLEGGRGQPQHF
TRBJ1-2 | TRBV6-5 | NA | TRBD1 | TGTGCCAGCAGTTCGGTCCCGGGACAGGGGTCCGATGGCTACACCTTC | CASSSVPGQGSDGYTF
TRBJ1-2 | TRBV12-5 | NA | TRBD1 | TGTGCTAGTGGCCCCGACAGGGGAGCTAACTATGGCTACACCTTC | CASGPDRGANYGYTF
TRBJ2-2 | TRBV4-1 | few | NA | TGCGCCAGCAGCCAGGGGCACATCACCGGGGAGCTGTTTTTT | CASSQGHITGELFF
TRBJ1-2 | TRBV14 | NA | NA | TGTGCCAGCAGCCCCTGGACCGCGGGGGGCTACACCTTC | CASSPWTAGGYTF
TRBJ1-1 | TRBV19 | NA | TRBD1 | TGTGCCAGTAGGTTAGGGGGCATATCCGGGAACACTGAAGCTTTCTTT | CASRLGGISGNTEAFF
TRBJ2-3 | TRBV19 | NA | TRBD2 | TGTGCCAGTAGTTCCCCGGGAGGGATCAATACGCAGTATTTT | CASSSPGGINTQYF
TRBJ2-2 | TRBV5-1 | NA | NA | TGCGCCAGCAGCTCTGAGAGAGCAGGGGAGCTGTTTTTT | CASSSERAGELFF
TRBJ1-1 | TRBV29-1 | NA | NA | TGCAGCGTTGGGATGGGAGGAATGAACACTGAAGCTTTCTTT | CSVGMGGMNTEAFF
TRBJ1-2 | TRBV7-9 | NA | TRBD1 | TGTGCCAGCAGACCTATCGGGACAGCGAACTATGGCTACACCTTC | CASRPIGTANYGYTF
TRBJ2-6 | TRBV9 | NA | TRBD1 | TGTGCCAGCAGCATAAGGACAGGGGGCTCGACCGGGGCCAACGTCCTGACTTTC | CASSIRTGGSTGANVLTF
TRBJ2-7 | TRBV28 | few | TRBD1 | TGTGCCAGCAGAGAAACAGGGGGAAATCACGAGCAGTACTTC | CASRETGGNHEQYF